Listed below are T cell receptor beta chains from one sample, sequenced in a study of cytomegalovirus exposure and HLA in healthy donors. Clones were read by immunoSEQ multiplex PCR, and TCRdb kept only the in-frame ones, dropping some. This sample carries over 85,000 clones, nearly 80% of them seen once, and the ten largest clones take 3.8%. The material sequenced was PBMCs. These TCRs come from a middle-aged woman in good health and CMV-seronegative. CDR3s include the opening cysteine and the closing phenylalanine or tryptophan. A D gene is named only where the DNA matches it firmly.

j_call: TRBJ1-1
v_call: TRBV5-1
d_call: NA
cdr3_aa: CASSLGWGERNTEAFF
cdr3_nt: TGCGCCAGCAGCTTGGGATGGGGGGAGAGGAACACTGAAGCTTTCTTT

j_call: TRBJ1-5
v_call: TRBV30
d_call: NA
cdr3_aa: CAWSEGAGASNQPQHF
cdr3_nt: TGTGCCTGGTCGGAAGGTGCGGGGGCGAGCAATCAGCCCCAGCATTTT

j_call: TRBJ2-1
v_call: TRBV7-2
d_call: TRBD1
cdr3_aa: CASIFDRGIYNEQFF
cdr3_nt: TGTGCCAGCATCTTCGACAGGGGGATCTACAATGAGCAGTTCTTC

j_call: TRBJ1-2
v_call: TRBV30
d_call: NA
cdr3_aa: CAWSVVRSYGYTF
cdr3_nt: TGTGCCTGGAGTGTAGTCCGGAGCTATGGCTACACCTTC

j_call: TRBJ1-5
v_call: TRBV19
d_call: NA
cdr3_aa: CASGINQPQHF
cdr3_nt: TGTGCCAGTGGCATCAATCAGCCCCAGCATTTT

j_call: TRBJ2-3
v_call: TRBV7-9
d_call: NA
cdr3_aa: CASSLATDTQYF
cdr3_nt: TGTGCCAGCAGCCTGGCCACAGATACGCAGTATTTT

j_call: TRBJ1-5
v_call: TRBV30
d_call: NA
cdr3_aa: CAWSKQVGNQPQHF
cdr3_nt: TGTGCCTGGAGTAAACAGGTCGGCAATCAGCCCCAGCATTTT

j_call: TRBJ2-7
v_call: TRBV9
d_call: NA
cdr3_aa: CASSRQIDYEQYF
cdr3_nt: TGTGCCAGCAGCAGACAGATAGACTACGAGCAGTACTTC

j_call: TRBJ2-7
v_call: TRBV7-9
d_call: NA
cdr3_aa: CASSFAGSYEQYF
cdr3_nt: TGTGCCAGCAGCTTCGCGGGGTCCTACGAGCAGTACTTC

j_call: TRBJ2-7
v_call: TRBV12-5
d_call: NA
cdr3_aa: CASGLVVITGSFDEQYF
cdr3_nt: TGTGCTAGTGGTTTGGTAGTTATTACAGGCTCCTTCGACGAGCAGTACTTC

j_call: TRBJ1-1
v_call: TRBV5-1
d_call: NA
cdr3_aa: CASSSGGTPEAFF
cdr3_nt: TGCGCCAGCAGCTCGGGAGGGACACCAGAAGCTTTCTTT